The clone carrying this T cell receptor (beta chain) has more than one count but fewer than ten. The antigen is unknown. The source of the sample is a study of blood T cells in healthy people across ages. Findings of the study overall: In long-lived donors, naive CD4+ cell counts and diversity exceeded those of aged donors.

With a J-beta primer mix and a sample-barcoded 5' primer, a second PCR ran roughly 7 to 11 cycles. TCRdb re-derived calls from the 5' RACE reads in MiXCR, one entry per CDR3 protein. The sample comprises over 450,000 distinct CDR3 sequences, around 24% of which are singletons, and around 10% rests with the top ten. The data also belong to a second study, concerning T cells of mothers and their children. That publication notes: Thymic selection, a shaping force on TCR recombination output, acts similarly in related and unrelated pairs.

This TCR was sampled from a boy aged 5-17 years in good health. The sample consisted of blood.

CDR3 in amino acids: CASTDRGNQPQHF. The CDR3 DNA sequence: TGTGCCAGCACCGACCGTGGCAATCAGCCCCAGCATTTT. The V and J genes are TRBV7-2 and TRBJ1-5; D gene unclear. The CDR3 sequence is 13 residues long. Germline CDR1 reads SGHTA; CDR2 reads FQGNSA. The V end lost 7 bases, the J end lost 2 bases, and 9 bases lay between the germline ends. Full variable domain (missing parts from reference TRBV7-2 and TRBJ1-5): GAGVSQSPSNKVTEKGKDVELRCDPISGHTALYWYRQSLGQGLEFLIYFQGNSAPDKSGLPSDRFSAERTGGSVSTLTIQRTQQEDSAVYLCASTDRGNQPQHFGDGTRLSIL.